This T cell receptor beta chain derives from a study of T cell responses to AZD1222 COVID-19 vaccine. Produced via immunoSEQ multiplex PCR; TCRdb's table is partial and in-frame only. The sample has under 200,000 clones, about 91% seen once. The starting material was peripheral blood, obtained on day 0 of MenACWY control vaccination. This receptor was obtained from an adult in good health.

CDR3 nucleotides: TGTGCCAGCAGCGGATTAGCGGGGTCCACAGATACGCAGTATTTT. It is translated as CASSGLAGSTDTQYF. The chain is built from TRBV7-9 and TRBJ2-3, with 8 bases matching TRBD2. Germline loops: CDR1 SEHNR, CDR2 FQNEAQ (reference sequence). This CDR3 region has 15 residues. V shed 5 bases, J shed 2 bases, and the junction held 6 bases outside the gene matches.